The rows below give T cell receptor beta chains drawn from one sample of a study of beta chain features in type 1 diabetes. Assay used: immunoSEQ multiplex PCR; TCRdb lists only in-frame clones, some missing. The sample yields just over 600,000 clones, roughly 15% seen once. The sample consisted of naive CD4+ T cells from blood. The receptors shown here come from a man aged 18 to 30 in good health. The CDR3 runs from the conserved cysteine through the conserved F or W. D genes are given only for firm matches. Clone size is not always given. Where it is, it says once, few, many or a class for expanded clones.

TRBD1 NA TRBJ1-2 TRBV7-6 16 TGTGCCAGCAGCTATCGGACAGGGGCGGTTAACTATGGCTACACCTTC CASSYRTGAVNYGYTF
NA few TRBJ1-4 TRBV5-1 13 TGCGCCAGCAGCTTGAGTCAGAATGAAAAACTGTTTTTT CASSLSQNEKLFF
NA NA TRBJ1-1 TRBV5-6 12 TGTGCCAGCAGCCAGGACGTAGGGGACGCTTTCTTT CASSQDVGDAFF
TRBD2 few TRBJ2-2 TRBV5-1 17 TGCGCCAGCAGCCAAACTAGCGGGAGATCGAACACCGGGGAGCTGTTTTTT CASSQTSGRSNTGELFF
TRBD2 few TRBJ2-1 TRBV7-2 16 TGTGCCAGCAGCCCCCGGACTAGCCCCTCCTACAATGAGCAGTTCTTC CASSPRTSPSYNEQFF
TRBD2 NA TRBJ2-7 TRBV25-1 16 TGTGCCAGCAGTGAATCCGGTCTAGCGGGAGAGGACGAGCAGTACTTC CASSESGLAGEDEQYF
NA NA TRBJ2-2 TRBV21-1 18 TGTGCCAGCAGCAAAGTCCTCGGTGGACAGGGCAACACCGGGGAGCTGTTTTTT CASSKVLGGQGNTGELFF
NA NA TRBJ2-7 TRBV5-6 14 TGTGCCAGCAGCTACGGGACGTTAAACTACGAGCAGTACTTC CASSYGTLNYEQYF
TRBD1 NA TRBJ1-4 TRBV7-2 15 TGTGCCAGCAGCTCCGCGGGACAGCCGAATGAAAAACTGTTTTTT CASSSAGQPNEKLFF
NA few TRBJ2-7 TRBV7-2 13 TGTGCCAGCAGCCGCGGACACCTATACGAGCAGTACTTC CASSRGHLYEQYF
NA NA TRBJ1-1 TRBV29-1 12 TGCAGCGTTGGACACCGGAACACTGAAGCTTTCTTT CSVGHRNTEAFF
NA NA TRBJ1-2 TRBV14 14 TGTGCCAGCAGCCAAGATTTGGGGGCGCGAGGCTACACCTTC CASSQDLGARGYTF
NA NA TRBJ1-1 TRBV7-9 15 TGTGCCAGCAGCTTCGGCTCGAGTCAAAACACTGAAGCTTTCTTT CASSFGSSQNTEAFF
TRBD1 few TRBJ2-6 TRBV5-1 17 TGCGCCAGCAGTACTGGACAGGGGCTGATTGGGGCCAACGTCCTGACTTTC CASSTGQGLIGANVLTF
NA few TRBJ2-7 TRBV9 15 TGTGCCAGCAGCGTAACTGGACAGTTAACCTACGAGCAGTACTTC CASSVTGQLTYEQYF
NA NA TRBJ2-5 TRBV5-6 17 TGTGCCAGCAGCTTGTACCTCGGGCAGGGCGACTTGGAGACCCAGTACTTC CASSLYLGQGDLETQYF
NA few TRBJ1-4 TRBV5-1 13 TGCGCCAGCAGAACTGCAACTAATGAAAAACTGTTTTTT CASRTATNEKLFF
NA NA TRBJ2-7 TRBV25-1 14 TGTGCCAGCAGTGAACCGGGTAGACTCTACGAGCAGTACTTC CASSEPGRLYEQYF
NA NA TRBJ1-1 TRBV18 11 TGTGCCAGCTCACCCGACACTGAAGCTTTCTTT CASSPDTEAFF
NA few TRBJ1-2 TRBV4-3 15 TGCGCCAGCAGCCAAGATCTTTTAGCTAACTATGGCTACACCTTC CASSQDLLANYGYTF
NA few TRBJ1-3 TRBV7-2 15 TGTGCCAGCAGCTTAGCGAGGGGTACTGGAAACACCATATATTTT CASSLARGTGNTIYF
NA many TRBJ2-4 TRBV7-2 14 TGTGCCAGCAGCTCAGGGAAGGGCGGAAACATTCAGTACTTC CASSSGKGGNIQYF
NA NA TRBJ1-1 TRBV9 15 TGTGCCAGCAGCCCCCGGGGAGGTTTGAACACTGAAGCTTTCTTT CASSPRGGLNTEAFF
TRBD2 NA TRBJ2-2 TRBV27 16 TGTGCCAGCACCCGCGGAGCGGGAGTTAACACCGGGGAGCTGTTTTTT CASTRGAGVNTGELFF
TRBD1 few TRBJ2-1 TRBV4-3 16 TGCGCCAGCAGCCAAGAATCAGCACAGGGGTACAATGAGCAGTTCTTC CASSQESAQGYNEQFF
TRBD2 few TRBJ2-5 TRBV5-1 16 TGCGCCAGCAGCTTCGGACTAGCGGGGGGCCAAGAGACCCAGTACTTC CASSFGLAGGQETQYF
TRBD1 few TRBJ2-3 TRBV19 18 TGTGCCAGTAGTATAGTTCGGGGACAGGGGGCAAGACGAGATACGCAGTATTTT CASSIVRGQGARRDTQYF
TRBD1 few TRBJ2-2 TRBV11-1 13 TGTGCCAGCGGGACAGCGAACACCGGGGAGCTGTTTTTT CASGTANTGELFF
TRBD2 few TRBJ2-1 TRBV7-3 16 TGTGCCAGCAGCCAGATTAGCGGGAACGGCTACAATGAGCAGTTCTTC CASSQISGNGYNEQFF
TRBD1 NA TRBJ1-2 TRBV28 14 TGTGCCAGCAGTTTACAAGACAGGGAATATGGCTACACCTTC CASSLQDREYGYTF
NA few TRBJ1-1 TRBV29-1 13 TGCAGCGTCGAGCATCCGATGAACACTGAAGCTTTCTTT CSVEHPMNTEAFF
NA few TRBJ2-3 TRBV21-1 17 TGTGCCAGCAGCAAACGTACTAGCGTAGTCCCCACAGATACGCAGTATTTT CASSKRTSVVPTDTQYF
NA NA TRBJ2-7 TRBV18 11 TGTGCCAGCTCACGAATTGACGAGCAGTACTTC CASSRIDEQYF
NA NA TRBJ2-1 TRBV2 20 TGTGCCAGCAGGGCCCGGGGACTTGGGGATTGGACCAACTCCTACAATGAGCAGTTCTTC CASRARGLGDWTNSYNEQFF
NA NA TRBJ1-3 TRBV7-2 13 TGTGCCAGCAGCCCTCTCCGAGGAAACACCATATATTTT CASSPLRGNTIYF
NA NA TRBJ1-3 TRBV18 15 TGTGCCAGCTCACCACAAGGGGTCTTTGGAAACACCATATATTTT CASSPQGVFGNTIYF
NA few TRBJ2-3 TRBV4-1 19 TGCGCCAGCAGCCAAGCGGGACTGCGAGAACAGTTGAAGACAGATACGCAGTATTTT CASSQAGLREQLKTDTQYF
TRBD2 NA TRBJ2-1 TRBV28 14 TGTGCCAGCAGTTGGGTAGCGGGAGGACTCACGCAGTTCTTC CASSWVAGGLTQFF
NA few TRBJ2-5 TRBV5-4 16 TGTGCCAGCAGCTTGACCCTCTTCCGTGCGGAAGAGACCCAGTACTTC CASSLTLFRAEETQYF
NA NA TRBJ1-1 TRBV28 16 TGTGCCAGCAGTCCCCTGTGGTCAGGAGTGAACACTGAAGCTTTCTTT CASSPLWSGVNTEAFF
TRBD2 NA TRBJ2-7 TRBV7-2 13 TGTGCCAGCAGCCAGCGGGGCCGGTACGAGCAGTACTTC CASSQRGRYEQYF
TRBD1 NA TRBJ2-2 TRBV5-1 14 TGCGCCAGCAGCCCGGACAGGGCCAACGGGGAGCTGTTTTTT CASSPDRANGELFF
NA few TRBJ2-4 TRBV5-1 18 TGCGCCAGCAGCTTGAGTTCAGGCGTAGCCAGGGGGGCCGAGGTTCAGTACTTC CASSLSSGVARGAEVQYF
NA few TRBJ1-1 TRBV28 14 TGTGCCAGCAGTTTTCGGGGGATGAACACTGAAGCTTTCTTT CASSFRGMNTEAFF
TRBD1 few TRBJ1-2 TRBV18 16 TGTGCCAGCTCACAGTCTTCGGGACAGGCAAACTATGGCTACACCTTC CASSQSSGQANYGYTF